This is a list of T cell receptor beta chains from one sample in a study of cytomegalovirus exposure and HLA in healthy donors. Using immunoSEQ multiplex PCR, the repertoire was profiled, and TCRdb retains in-frame clones only, with some absent. This repertoire shows tens of thousands of clones, roughly four fifths found once; its top ten account for 3.8%. Sequenced: PBMCs. Receptors originate from a man aged 50-59 years in good health and CMV-seronegative. Each CDR3 is given with its conserved first and last residue. D genes are given only for firm matches. Clone size is stated in some rows and not others, as once, few, many or a class when expanded.

CDR3aa: CASSSYGGDTQYF
CDR3nt: TGCGCCAGCAGCTCTTACGGGGGAGATACGCAGTATTTT
j_gene: TRBJ2-3
v_gene: TRBV5-1
abundance: .
d_gene: .

CDR3aa: CASRESRKKQGEVGQPQHF
CDR3nt: TGTGCCAGCAGGGAGAGCCGGAAAAAACAGGGAGAGGTGGGACAGCCCCAGCATTTT
j_gene: TRBJ1-5
v_gene: TRBV21-1
abundance: .
d_gene: .

CDR3aa: CASSGTSGTYNEQFF
CDR3nt: TGTGCCAGCAGCGGGACTAGCGGGACCTACAATGAGCAGTTCTTC
j_gene: TRBJ2-1
v_gene: TRBV9
abundance: .
d_gene: TRBD2

CDR3aa: CASSPLGGSQETQYF
CDR3nt: TGTGCTAGCAGCCCGCTGGGGGGGAGCCAAGAGACCCAGTACTTC
j_gene: TRBJ2-5
v_gene: TRBV7-7
abundance: .
d_gene: TRBD2

CDR3aa: CSVEGLAGEVDEQYF
CDR3nt: TGCAGCGTTGAGGGGCTAGCGGGAGAAGTGGACGAGCAGTACTTC
j_gene: TRBJ2-7
v_gene: TRBV29-1
abundance: .
d_gene: TRBD2

CDR3aa: CASSEQGAGNTIYF
CDR3nt: TGTGCCAGCAGTGAACAGGGGGCTGGAAACACCATATATTTT
j_gene: TRBJ1-3
v_gene: TRBV6-1
abundance: .
d_gene: TRBD1

CDR3aa: CSGQPGQANTEAFF
CDR3nt: TGCAGCGGGCAACCGGGACAGGCGAACACTGAAGCTTTCTTT
j_gene: TRBJ1-1
v_gene: TRBV29-1
abundance: .
d_gene: TRBD1

CDR3aa: CASSLTQNYGYTF
CDR3nt: TGTGCCAGCAGTTTGACTCAGAATTATGGCTACACCTTC
j_gene: TRBJ1-2
v_gene: TRBV28
abundance: .
d_gene: .

CDR3aa: CASSQNYGYTF
CDR3nt: TGTGCCAGTAGCCAGAACTATGGCTACACCTTC
j_gene: TRBJ1-2
v_gene: TRBV19
abundance: .
d_gene: .

CDR3aa: CASSSDITNTEAFF
CDR3nt: TGCGCCAGCAGCTCGGACATTACGAACACTGAAGCTTTCTTT
j_gene: TRBJ1-1
v_gene: TRBV5-1
abundance: .
d_gene: .

CDR3aa: CASSREGYTF
CDR3nt: TGTGCCAGCAGCCGAGAGGGCTACACCTTC
j_gene: TRBJ1-2
v_gene: TRBV28
abundance: .
d_gene: .

CDR3aa: CASSRTGEKLFF
CDR3nt: TGCGCCAGCAGCCGTACAGGAGAAAAACTGTTTTTT
j_gene: TRBJ1-4
v_gene: TRBV4-3
abundance: .
d_gene: .

CDR3aa: CASSQTTALGGETQYF
CDR3nt: TGTGCCAGCAGCCAGACAACGGCCCTAGGGGGCGAGACCCAGTACTTC
j_gene: TRBJ2-5
v_gene: TRBV11-2
abundance: .
d_gene: TRBD1

CDR3aa: CASSFGTGGNYGYTF
CDR3nt: TGTGCCAGCAGTTTCGGGACAGGGGGCAACTATGGCTACACCTTC
j_gene: TRBJ1-2
v_gene: TRBV11-1
abundance: once
d_gene: TRBD1

CDR3aa: CASSRSGVYEQYF
CDR3nt: TGTGCCAGCAGTCGTTCAGGGGTCTACGAGCAGTACTTC
j_gene: TRBJ2-7
v_gene: TRBV6-5
abundance: .
d_gene: .

CDR3aa: CASRWSANTGELFF
CDR3nt: TGTGCCAGCAGATGGTCAGCGAACACCGGGGAGCTGTTTTTT
j_gene: TRBJ2-2
v_gene: TRBV6-6
abundance: .
d_gene: .

CDR3aa: CASREHFEDHEKLFF
CDR3nt: TGTGCCAGCAGGGAGCACTTTGAGGATCATGAAAAACTGTTTTTT
j_gene: TRBJ1-4
v_gene: TRBV6-5
abundance: once
d_gene: .

CDR3aa: CASSPRTGIPTETQYF
CDR3nt: TGTGCCAGCTCACCAAGGACGGGAATCCCTACAGAGACCCAGTACTTC
j_gene: TRBJ2-5
v_gene: TRBV18
abundance: .
d_gene: .

CDR3aa: CSVLQGVTDTQYF
CDR3nt: TGCAGCGTTTTACAGGGTGTCACAGATACGCAGTATTTT
j_gene: TRBJ2-3
v_gene: TRBV29-1
abundance: once
d_gene: .

CDR3aa: CASSLGGYEQFF
CDR3nt: TGTGCCAGCAGTTTAGGGGGCTATGAGCAGTTCTTC
j_gene: TRBJ2-1
v_gene: TRBV27
abundance: .
d_gene: .

CDR3aa: CASSVGILDNTYEQYF
CDR3nt: TGTGCCAGCAGCGTAGGGATCCTGGACAATACCTACGAGCAGTACTTC
j_gene: TRBJ2-7
v_gene: TRBV9
abundance: .
d_gene: .

CDR3aa: CASSILSGNEQFF
CDR3nt: TGTGCCAGTAGTATACTTTCGGGCAATGAGCAGTTCTTC
j_gene: TRBJ2-1
v_gene: TRBV19
abundance: .
d_gene: .

CDR3aa: CASSLRVGGTRDTQYF
CDR3nt: TGCGCCAGCAGCTTGCGGGTTGGCGGGACGAGAGATACGCAGTATTTT
j_gene: TRBJ2-3
v_gene: TRBV5-1
abundance: .
d_gene: .